The source of this T cell receptor beta chain is a study of shared clonotypes between healthy human individuals (dated by TCRdb to 2020 to 2022). Concerning the study at large: The cohort included three men and a couple of women between 18 and 49 years of age. For each donor, CD4 naive and CD4 memory were each given three plates, CD8 naive was given two plates, and CD8 memory was given one plate. To estimate repertoire size and how much clonotype sharing occurs between individuals, the study deeply sequenced the blood TCR repertoires of a handful of healthy adults. Libraries were prepared and TCR repertoires were sequenced by different laboratories using diverse techniques, in order to increase sequencing depth and limit assay-specific biases. Between about 0.85 and 9.5 billion PBMCs per donor were obtained by leukapheresis. Results the study describes overall, beyond this receptor: Because the study included only a small number of donors, the genetic and exposure-history diversity represented was limited. Incomplete sequencing was indicated by rarefaction of sorted-subset datasets, despite the large sequencing depth. Clonotypes shared by all four sorted-subset donors showed higher generation probabilities than non-shared clonotypes. About 4.5% of naive CD4, around 3.5% of naive CD8, around 2.3% of memory CD4, and less than 0.45% of memory CD8 clonotypes were shared across a few donors. Larger estimated clonotype richness was generally found for naive subsets than for memory subsets. Only blood was sampled, and tissue TCR repertoires likely differ from those in blood. Pairwise subsampling indicated that sequencing depth was expected to affect the degree of clonotype sharing among donors.

The donors were healthy, HIV-negative adults with no recently reported acute infections or vaccinations. Every donor was a Caucasian adult living in Nashville, Tennessee, USA. Magnetic negative selection was used to enrich CD4+ T cells, after which naive cells were positively selected on CD45RA and the negative fraction became the memory subset. After blood collection by leukapheresis, PBMCs were isolated using Ficoll-Histopaque density gradient centrifugation and then cryopreserved in the vapor phase of liquid nitrogen. Analytical flow cytometry was used to check the purity and quantity of every magnetically sorted T cell population. Each sorted fraction had its genomic DNA isolated and then quantified by UV absorbance on a Nanodrop 2000c. The CDR3 sequence holds 14 residues, the cysteine and phenylalanine included. This entry keeps only the CDR3 DNA: 42 bases, framed from base 1. The germline V gene (reference sequence) sets CDR1 to LNHNV and CDR2 to YYDKDF. The V and J ends are trimmed by 0 bases and 9 bases, leaving 14 bases between them.

Worth noting for this clone: Which antigen it targets is not known. No much larger clone exists at a distance of one base, and base qualities are not known.

Using the deep immunoSEQ assay, multiplex PCR amplified TCR CDR3 regions from genomic DNA. For each cell subset, the extracted genomic DNA was distributed evenly across all wells of several immunoSEQ 96-well plates, and each plate served as one replicate. For sorted subsets, approximately 210 ng of genomic DNA, equivalent to 25,000 to 35,000 T cell genomes, went into each replicate PCR. The purified libraries were quantified using a Qubit 3.0 fluorometer, sized with a Bioanalyzer 2100, and then quantified again using the KAPA Library Quantification kit. A separate single-read 150-cycle Illumina NextSeq 550 flow cell was used to sequence each immunoSEQ 96-well plate. The original pipeline was this. Because only junctional sequences without quality scores were contained in the immunoSEQ output, filtering matching that applied to full-length reads could not be performed. To assign V/J genes and CDR3, sequences were annotated against IMGT germline references using PyIR, a Python wrapper for IgBLAST v1.9. Reads were filtered out if the reads had weak V/J assignments (E-value above 1e-6), no CDR3, stop codons, out-of-frame junctions, or ambiguous translated residues. V3J clonotypes were defined as sequences sharing the same inferred V gene, J gene, and CDR3 amino acid sequence. Percentage overlap between repertoires was calculated by dividing the number of shared unique clonotypes by the size of the smaller repertoire. Richness of each repertoire was evaluated using RTK rarefaction, the Chao1 estimator, and Recon v2.1 estimates of unobserved clonotypes. For all TCRbeta clonotypes obtained by the gDNA method from several donors, generation probabilities were computed with OLGA. TCRdb took this table from immuneACCESS and kept in-frame rearrangements with V and J called. Such tables lack part of the clones; where checked against another copy, unresolved V genes explain under half of the gap, and the rest is unexplained. V, J and clone size derive from that table, while D and trimming were established from the DNA sequence. In this sample the table shows about 2.3 million clones, more than 80% of which occur a single time. The ten largest clones take up 0.39% of the sample.

Sequenced: naive CD4+ T cells from PBMCs. This sample's cell subset or site label indicates: CD45RA+ positively selected. The rearrangement combines TRBV15 with TRBJ1-1; confidence is insufficient to name the D gene. The TCR was taken from a man younger than 30 in good health. Some clones in this sample may be carry-over from other donors' samples. CDR3 region: CATSRDAGAYQAFF. At the DNA level, the sequence is TGTGCCACCAGCAGAGATGCGGGAGCGTATCAAGCTTTCTTT. The reference TRBV15 and TRBJ1-1 proteins fill in what lies around the CDR3, so the full variable domain reads DAMVIQNPRYQVTQFGKPVTLSCSQTLNHNVMYWYQQKSSQAPKLLFHYYDKDFNNEADTPDNFQSRRPNTSFCFLDIRSPGLGDTAMYLCATSRDAGAYQAFFGQGTRLTVV.